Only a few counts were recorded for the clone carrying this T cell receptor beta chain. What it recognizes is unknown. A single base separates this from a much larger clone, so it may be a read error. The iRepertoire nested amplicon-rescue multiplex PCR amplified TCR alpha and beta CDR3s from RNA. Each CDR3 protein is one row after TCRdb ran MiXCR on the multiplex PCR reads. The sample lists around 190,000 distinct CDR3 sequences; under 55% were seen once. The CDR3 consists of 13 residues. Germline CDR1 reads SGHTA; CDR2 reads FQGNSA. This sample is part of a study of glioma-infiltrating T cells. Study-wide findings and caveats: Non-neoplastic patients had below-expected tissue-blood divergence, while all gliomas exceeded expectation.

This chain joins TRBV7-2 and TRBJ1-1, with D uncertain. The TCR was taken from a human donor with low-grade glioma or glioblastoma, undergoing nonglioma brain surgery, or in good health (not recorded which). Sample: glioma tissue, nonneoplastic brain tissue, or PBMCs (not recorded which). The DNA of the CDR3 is TGTGCCGGCAGCTTGAACTTGAACACTGAAGCTTTCTTT. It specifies CAGSLNLNTEAFF.